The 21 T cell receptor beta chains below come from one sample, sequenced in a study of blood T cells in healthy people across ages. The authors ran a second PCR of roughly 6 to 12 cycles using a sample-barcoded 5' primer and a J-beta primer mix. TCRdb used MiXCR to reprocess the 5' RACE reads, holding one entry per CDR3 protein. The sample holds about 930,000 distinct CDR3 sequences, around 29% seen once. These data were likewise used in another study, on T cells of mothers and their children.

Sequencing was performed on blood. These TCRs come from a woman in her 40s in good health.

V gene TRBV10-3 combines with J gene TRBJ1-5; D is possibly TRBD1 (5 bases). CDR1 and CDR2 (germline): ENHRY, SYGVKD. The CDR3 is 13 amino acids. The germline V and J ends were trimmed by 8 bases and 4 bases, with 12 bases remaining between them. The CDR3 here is CAIPREGNQPQHF. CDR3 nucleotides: TGTGCCATCCCCAGGGAAGGGAATCAGCCCCAGCATTTT.

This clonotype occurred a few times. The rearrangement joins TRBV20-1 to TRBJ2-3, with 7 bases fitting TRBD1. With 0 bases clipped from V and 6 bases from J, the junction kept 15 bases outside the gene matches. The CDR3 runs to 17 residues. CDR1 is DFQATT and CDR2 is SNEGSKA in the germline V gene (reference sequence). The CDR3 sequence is CSARDLQGVTARDTQYF. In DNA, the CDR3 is TGCAGTGCTAGAGATCTCCAGGGGGTCACTGCTCGTGATACGCAGTATTTT.

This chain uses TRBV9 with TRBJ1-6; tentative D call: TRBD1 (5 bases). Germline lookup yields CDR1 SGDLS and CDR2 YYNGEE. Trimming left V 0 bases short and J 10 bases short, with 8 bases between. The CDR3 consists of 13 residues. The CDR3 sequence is CASSVERGSPLHF. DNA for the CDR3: TGTGCCAGCAGCGTAGAAAGGGGATCACCCCTCCACTTT.

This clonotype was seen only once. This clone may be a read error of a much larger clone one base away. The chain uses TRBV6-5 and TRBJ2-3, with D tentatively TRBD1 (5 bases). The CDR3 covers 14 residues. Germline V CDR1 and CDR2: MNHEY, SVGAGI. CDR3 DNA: TGTGCCAGCAGTTACATACAGGCCACAGATGCGCAGTATTTT. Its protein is CASSYIQATDAQYF.

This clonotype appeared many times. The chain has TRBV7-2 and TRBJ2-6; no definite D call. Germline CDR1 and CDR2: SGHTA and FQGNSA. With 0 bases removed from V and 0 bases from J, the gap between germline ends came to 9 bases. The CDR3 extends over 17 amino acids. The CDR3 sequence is CASSLAEWPSGANVLTF. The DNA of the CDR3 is TGTGCCAGCAGCTTAGCTGAGTGGCCCTCTGGGGCCAACGTCCTGACTTTC.

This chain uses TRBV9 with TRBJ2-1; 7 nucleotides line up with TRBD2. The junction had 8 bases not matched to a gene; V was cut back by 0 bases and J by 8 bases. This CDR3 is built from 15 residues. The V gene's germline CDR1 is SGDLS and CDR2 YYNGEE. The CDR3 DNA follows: TGTGCCAGCAGCGTAGAGGGGATAGGGAGGGATGAGCAGTTCTTC. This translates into CASSVEGIGRDEQFF.

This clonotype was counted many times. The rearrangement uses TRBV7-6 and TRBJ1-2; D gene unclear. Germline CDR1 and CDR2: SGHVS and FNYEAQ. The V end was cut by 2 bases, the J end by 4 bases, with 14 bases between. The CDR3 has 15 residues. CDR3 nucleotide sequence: TGTGCCAGCAGCTTATATGTTTCAGGTCCCTATGGCTACACCTTC. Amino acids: CASSLYVSGPYGYTF.

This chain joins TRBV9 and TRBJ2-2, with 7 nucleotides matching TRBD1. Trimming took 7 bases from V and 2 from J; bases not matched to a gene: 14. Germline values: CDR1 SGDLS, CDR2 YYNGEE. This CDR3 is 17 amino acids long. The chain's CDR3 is CASGRQGSIQNTGELFF. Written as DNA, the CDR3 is TGTGCCAGCGGGAGACAGGGATCTATACAAAACACCGGGGAGCTGTTTTTT.

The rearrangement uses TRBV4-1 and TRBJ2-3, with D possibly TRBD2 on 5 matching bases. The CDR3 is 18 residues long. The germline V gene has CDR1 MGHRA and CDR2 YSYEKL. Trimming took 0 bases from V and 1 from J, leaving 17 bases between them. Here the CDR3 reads CASSQDPVRGYGTDTQYF. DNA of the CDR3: TGCGCCAGCAGCCAAGATCCAGTCCGGGGATACGGCACAGATACGCAGTATTTT.

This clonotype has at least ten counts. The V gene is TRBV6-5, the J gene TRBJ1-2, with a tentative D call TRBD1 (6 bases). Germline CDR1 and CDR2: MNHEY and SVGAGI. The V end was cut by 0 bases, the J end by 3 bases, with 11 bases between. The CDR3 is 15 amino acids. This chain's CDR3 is CASSYSRQGHYGYTF. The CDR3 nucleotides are TGTGCCAGCAGTTACTCGCGCCAGGGGCACTATGGCTACACCTTC.

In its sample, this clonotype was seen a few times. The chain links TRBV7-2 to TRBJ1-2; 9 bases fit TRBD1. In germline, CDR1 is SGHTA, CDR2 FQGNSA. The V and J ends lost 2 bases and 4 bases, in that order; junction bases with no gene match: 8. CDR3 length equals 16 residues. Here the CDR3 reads CASSLRRDRVPYGYTF. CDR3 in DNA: TGTGCCAGCAGCTTACGCCGGGACAGGGTCCCCTATGGCTACACCTTC.

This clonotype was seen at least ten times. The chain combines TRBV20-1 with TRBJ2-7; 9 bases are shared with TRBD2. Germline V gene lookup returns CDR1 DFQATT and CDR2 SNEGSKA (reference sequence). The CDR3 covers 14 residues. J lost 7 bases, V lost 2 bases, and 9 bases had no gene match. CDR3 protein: CSARPLRGGREQYF. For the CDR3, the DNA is TGCAGTGCTAGACCGTTGCGGGGGGGCCGGGAGCAGTACTTC.

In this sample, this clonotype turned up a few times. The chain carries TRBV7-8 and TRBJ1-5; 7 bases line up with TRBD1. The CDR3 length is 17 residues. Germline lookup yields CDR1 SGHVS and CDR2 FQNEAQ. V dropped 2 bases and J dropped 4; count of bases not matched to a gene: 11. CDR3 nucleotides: TGTGCCAGCAGCTTACACAGGGGACTGGAAGGGAATCAGCCCCAGCATTTT. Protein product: CASSLHRGLEGNQPQHF.

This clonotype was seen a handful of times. This CDR3 is CASSPRAEEMNTEAFF. CDR3 DNA: TGCGCCAGCAGCCCGCGGGCGGAGGAAATGAACACTGAAGCTTTCTTT. The V call is TRBV5-1, the J call TRBJ1-1, with D unclear. Per the germline V gene, CDR1 is SGHRS and CDR2 is YFSETQ. V was shortened by 4 bases and J by 0 bases, with 16 bases between the two germline ends. CDR3 length equals 16 residues.

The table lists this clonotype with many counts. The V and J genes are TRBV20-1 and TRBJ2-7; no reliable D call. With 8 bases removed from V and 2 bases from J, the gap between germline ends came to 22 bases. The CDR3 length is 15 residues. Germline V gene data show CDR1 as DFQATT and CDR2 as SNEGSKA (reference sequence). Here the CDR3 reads CSPHPEWSQPYEQYF. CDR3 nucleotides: TGCAGTCCCCACCCGGAGTGGAGCCAGCCCTACGAGCAGTACTTC.

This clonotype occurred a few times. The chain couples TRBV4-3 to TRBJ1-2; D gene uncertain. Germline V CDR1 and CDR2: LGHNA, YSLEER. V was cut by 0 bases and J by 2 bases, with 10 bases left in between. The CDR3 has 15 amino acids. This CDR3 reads CASSQDGRSNYGYTF. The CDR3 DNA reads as TGCGCCAGCAGCCAAGATGGAAGATCAAACTATGGCTACACCTTC.

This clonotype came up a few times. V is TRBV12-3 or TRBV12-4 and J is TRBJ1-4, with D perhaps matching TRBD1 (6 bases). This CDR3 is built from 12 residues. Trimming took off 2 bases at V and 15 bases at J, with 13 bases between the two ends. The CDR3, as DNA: TGTGCCAGCAGTTTACCTGGCGGGGGCTTGTTTTTT. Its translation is CASSLPGGGLFF.

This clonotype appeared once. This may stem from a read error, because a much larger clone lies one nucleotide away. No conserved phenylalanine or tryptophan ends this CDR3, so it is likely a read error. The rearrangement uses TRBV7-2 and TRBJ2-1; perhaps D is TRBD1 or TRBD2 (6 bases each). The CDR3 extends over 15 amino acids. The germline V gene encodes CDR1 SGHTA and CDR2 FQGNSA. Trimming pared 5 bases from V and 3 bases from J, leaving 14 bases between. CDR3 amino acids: CASSVQGGLYNEQFC. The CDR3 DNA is TGTGCCAGCAGCGTCCAAGGGGGACTCTACAATGAGCAGTTCTGC.

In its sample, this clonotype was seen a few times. This CDR3 reads CSVRGVNTGELFF. CDR3 in DNA: TGCAGCGTTCGGGGAGTTAACACCGGGGAGCTGTTTTTT. The chain is built from TRBV29-1 and TRBJ2-2, with D possibly TRBD2 on 5 matching bases. V was clipped by 5 bases and J by 2 bases, with 9 bases between them. The germline V gene has CDR1 SQVTM and CDR2 ANQGSEA. The CDR3 runs 13 residues.

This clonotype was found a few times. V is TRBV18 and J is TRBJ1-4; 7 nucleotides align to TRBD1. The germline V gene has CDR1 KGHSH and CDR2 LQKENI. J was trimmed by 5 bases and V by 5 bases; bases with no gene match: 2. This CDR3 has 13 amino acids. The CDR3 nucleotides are TGTGCCAGCTCAACGGACAGGAATGAAAAACTGTTTTTT. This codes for CASSTDRNEKLFF.

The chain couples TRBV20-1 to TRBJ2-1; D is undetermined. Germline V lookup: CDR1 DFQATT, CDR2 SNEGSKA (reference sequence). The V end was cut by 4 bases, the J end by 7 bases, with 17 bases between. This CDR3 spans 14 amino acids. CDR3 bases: TGCAGTGCTATGATGCTAGAAGATTCGAATGAGCAGTTCTTC. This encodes CSAMMLEDSNEQFF.